This TCR beta chain was sequenced in a study of cytomegalovirus exposure and HLA in healthy donors (dated by TCRdb to about 2017). For context, the study as a whole: According to an earlier analysis of 550 to 700 of the donors, 150 million to 200 million T cells yielded 120 million or so unique TCR beta sequences and around 300 Gb of sequence data. An early release covering roughly 600 HLA-typed donors comprised 300 to 350 gigabases of sequencing data and around 80 million unique TCR sequences. Of the 300 to 450 genotyped donors, 80% to 90% were placed in the genetic ancestry cluster associated with self-reported Caucasian donors. The aim of the study was to test whether cataloging public T cell receptors could identify signatures of past pathogen exposure. The study profiled the T cell repertoires of some 610 subjects by immunosequencing and related them to cytomegalovirus serostatus. Along with the roughly 670-subject first cohort, a separate validation cohort of over a hundred different subjects was used. High-throughput TCR immunosequencing, statistical association of individual TCRs with disease status, and machine learning were combined to predict cytomegalovirus infection status. To study patterns of TCR occurrence, a later analysis re-analyzed previously published TCR beta repertoires from 550 to 800 donors and added high-resolution HLA genotyping. Rather than using new phenotypic data, the later analysis identified candidate immune exposures from TCR beta sequences and from how often those sequences occurred across donors. An earlier analysis of 450 to 750 of the donors used high-throughput TCR beta sequencing to judge whether each TCR beta V gene segment behaved as functional or pseudogenic. Donor age, sex, ethnicity and CMV serostatus were compiled together with the repertoire data. A later genetic analysis used genome-wide SNP genotypes for 398 of the 666 donors, treating that subset as a discovery cohort. Every discovery cohort repertoire had been produced on one sequencing platform. HLA typing included class I and class II loci at four-digit resolution. Typing coverage differed by locus: A, B, C, DRB1 and DQB1 were typed in roughly 629-630 donors, DQA1 in 500 to 550, DPA1 in approximately 600, and DPB1 in roughly 450. A few DR-DQ haplotypes were handled as single units for association and clustering because linkage in the cohort was strong. Across 398 genotyped donors of the cohort, an average of approximately 220,000 unique TCR beta nucleotide sequences per donor were sequenced, and approximately 19% of those sequences were non-productive. The study at large found these results: A total of about 150 TCR beta chains were listed by the study as associated with cytomegalovirus. Some IMGT-functional V segments, including TRBV6-2 and TRBV6-3, could not be distinguished by the 87-base-pair reads and were therefore excluded. Immune exposure information for the cohort was limited to CMV serostatus. According to a later genetic analysis, donors in an Asian-associated ancestry cluster had fewer N-insertions in productive TCRs than the roughly 700-donor mean. Linkage disequilibrium might explain the correlated functional status among segregating V segments, but an unknown experimental factor could not be excluded. An association between a missense DCLRE1C variant and V-gene and J-gene trimming of TCR beta chains was found in a later genetic analysis and replicated in an independent cohort. A later analysis found that most CMV-associated TCR beta chains appeared HLA-restricted, with HLA associations seemingly driven largely by CMV exposure. Because HLA typing was missing for some donors at each locus, association tests included only the typed subset. Cytomegalovirus status was reported to be diagnosed by the classifier with high specificity and sensitivity in both the original and validation cohorts. A later analysis found that HLA-associated TCR beta chains were more clonally expanded and had lower generation probabilities than equally common non-associated chains. Specific HLA alleles were associated with 15,000 to 20,000 TCR beta sequences at a false discovery rate of 0.05 in a later analysis. In a later analysis, the rate of TCR association differed among HLA loci, with DRB1 alleles having the most associated TCRs and HLA-C alleles having the fewest. A further reported finding was that TCR beta sequences accurately predicted the HLA-A and HLA-B alleles for most subjects in the first cohort. Roughly 17 rarely observed V segments, including chromosome 9 orphons, were excluded from the earlier analysis of approximately 500 of the donors because counts were too low. In a later analysis, several top co-occurrence clusters were reported to appear linked to parvovirus B19, influenza, CMV and Epstein-Barr virus. An earlier analysis of 587 of the donors showed that most TCR beta V segments appeared in productive rearrangements either about 87% or about 30% of the time, which broadly matched IMGT annotations. Most TCR sequences were seen in very few donors, while some public TCRs were found in many individuals. In this cohort, only TCR beta chains were sequenced, and detectable features were limited by the absence of alpha or paired-chain data. A cluster of highly shared sequence variants was judged likely to represent a technical artifact of the sequencing pipeline. Strong co-occurrence of HLA alleles, especially DR and DQ, made assigning TCR associations to individual alleles difficult. The presence/absence analyses assumed that sequencing depth was roughly uniform across donors, and that assumption may not be true. The authors suggested that the approach could potentially be extended to other disease states and immunological phenotypes. In vitro tests confirmed that three of the cytomegalovirus-associated TCR beta chains recognize cytomegalovirus antigens.

With respect to this clone: The specificity of this receptor is unknown. No base quality values were provided; no much bigger clone lies one nucleotide off.

The cohort was made up of roughly 670 healthy bone marrow donors. At the time of sampling, all cohort members were nominally healthy, though unrecorded immune exposures were likely present. The donor tested CMV seronegative and was one of the 352 seronegative cohort members. Each donor provided a peripheral blood sample, and peripheral blood mononuclear cells were used for TCR beta sequencing. Genomic DNA extraction from the blood cell samples was performed with the Qiagen DNeasy Blood Extraction Kit. The CDR3 goes from the cysteine to the phenylalanine over 14 residues. This entry keeps only the CDR3 DNA: 42 bases, framed from base 1. CDR1 and CDR2 are drawn from the germline V gene: MGHDK, SYGVNS. The trim is 6 bases for V and 0 bases for J, with a gap of 10 bases between the germline ends. Library preparation was by the immunoSEQ multiplex PCR assay. The multiplex PCR relied on a mix of 60 forward primers for TCR Vbeta segments and 13 reverse primers for TCR Jbeta segments. A multiplex PCR assay on genomic DNA amplified the CDR3 region of rearranged TCR beta genes. Amplified TCR beta libraries were sequenced as 87-base-pair reads on the Illumina HiSeq System. The authors processed their data as follows. A later analysis counted about 80 million unique TCR beta chains across the 600 to 850 repertoires, and 9 million to 14 million of these chains were shared by at least two donors. To remove PCR and sequencing errors, raw reads were error-corrected and collapsed into unique sequences using a nearest-neighbor algorithm that merged closely related sequences. CDR3 sequences were aligned to IMGT reference sequences to assign V, D and J gene segments. For a sequence to be retained, a match of at least six nucleotides to both a V gene segment and a J gene segment was required. Rearrangements were called productive when the CDR3 lacked stop codons and stayed in frame with V and J; all others were non-productive. CDR3 was defined according to IMGT convention as the region running from the second conserved V-encoded cysteine to the conserved J-encoded phenylalanine. Sequences without an unambiguous match to a single V gene segment were excluded from the earlier analysis of several hundred of the donors. An earlier analysis of roughly 590 of the donors called V segments functional above 56.7% productive rearrangements and segregating when the between-donor standard deviation exceeded 5%. A statistical classification framework was developed to diagnose cytomegalovirus status using the catalog of TCR beta chain sequences. V and J gene assignment, in a later analysis, came from comparing TCR nucleotide sequences with IMGT/GENE-DB human TR gene sequences. In a later analysis, CDR3 sequences and most-parsimonious VDJ recombination scenarios were assigned using the TCRdist pipeline. In a later analysis, each TCR beta chain was defined by its CDR3 amino acid sequence together with its V-gene family, and reads lacking a unique V-gene family were excluded. As a way to deal with suspected cross-contamination and a sequencing artifact, a later analysis dropped 592 nucleotide sequences that were highly shared and had low generation probability. In a later analysis, a clonal expansion index for each public chain was calculated from normalized within-repertoire ranks of inferred template counts. A later analysis computed generation probabilities with a VDJ recombination model fitted to out-of-frame rearrangements, and checked the results against IGoR. Hypergeometric tests were used in a later analysis to score TCR-TCR, TCR-HLA and TCR-CMV co-occurrence, with a repertoire-size bias correction applied to the TCR pairs. To estimate false discovery rates, a later analysis permuted the HLA or CMV assignments 20 times. In a later analysis, co-occurring TCRs were grouped using DBSCAN, and TCRdist sequence similarity was added for clustering within HLA-allele-positive subsets. Co-occurrence clustering excluded repertoires with fewer than 30,000 or more than 120,000 public chains, plus five with anomalous nucleotide sharing. TCRdb obtained this table from immuneACCESS and retained in-frame rearrangements with V and J assigned. These tables miss some clones; where compared with another copy, unresolved V genes account for less than half of the shortfall, and the remainder is unexplained. The DNA gave D and trimming, while V, J and clone size come from that table. The sample table lists 140,000 or so clones, around 84% of them with a count of one. In total, the top ten clones hold about 2.5% of the sample.

This receptor was taken from a boy aged 2 to 9 in good health and CMV-seronegative. The sequenced sample consisted of PBMCs. The chain employs TRBV25-1 and TRBJ2-3; the D segment could be TRBD1, given 5 matching bases. CDR3 sequence: CASRQATSTDTQYF. The DNA reads TGTGCCAGCAGACAGGCGACTAGCACAGATACGCAGTATTTT.